Listed below are T cell receptor beta chains from one sample, sequenced in a study of blood T cell repertoires in COVID-19. Clones were read by immunoSEQ multiplex PCR, and TCRdb kept only the in-frame ones, dropping some. The sample has some 200,000 clones; around 85% are singletons. Material: PBMCs or T cells enriched from blood (not recorded which). The source is a woman aged 45-59 years in a cohort exposed to, infected with or recovered from COVID-19 (not recorded which). Each CDR3 is given with its conserved first and last residue. D genes are given only for firm matches. Part of the rows lack a size; the others show once, few, many or a class for expanded clones.

>TRBV3-1/TRBV3-2|.|14|TRBJ1-2|.
CASSPRSPRYGYTF
TGTGCCAGCAGCCCCCGTTCCCCCCGCTATGGCTACACCTTC
>TRBV10-3|TRBD1|16|TRBJ1-2|.
CAISPGTGRTSWGYTF
TGTGCCATCAGTCCCGGGACAGGTCGTACTTCTTGGGGCTACACCTTC
>TRBV27|TRBD1|16|TRBJ1-2|few
CASSTTGQGVLYGYTF
TGTGCCAGCAGTACAACCGGACAGGGGGTCTTGTATGGCTACACCTTC
>TRBV5-1|TRBD1|16|TRBJ2-5|.
CASSLEGTGGWETQYF
TGCGCCAGCAGCTTGGAGGGGACAGGGGGTTGGGAGACCCAGTACTTC
>TRBV7-3|.|12|TRBJ2-2|.
CASSINTGELFF
TGTGCCAGCAGCATAAACACCGGGGAGCTGTTTTTT
>TRBV4-3|.|13|TRBJ1-2|.
CASSQQGDYGYTF
TGCGCCAGCAGCCAACAAGGGGACTATGGCTACACCTTC
>TRBV7-2|.|14|TRBJ1-6|once
CASTKTGRNSPLHF
TGTGCCAGCACCAAGACAGGTCGTAATTCACCCCTCCACTTT
>TRBV4-1|.|15|TRBJ2-1|.
CASRAGGRRYNEQFF
TGCGCCAGTCGGGCTGGGGGCAGGCGCTACAATGAGCAGTTCTTC
>TRBV7-3|.|14|TRBJ1-6|few
CASSSSGVDSPLHF
TGTGCCAGCAGCTCCTCAGGGGTAGATTCACCCCTCCACTTT
>TRBV5-1|.|15|TRBJ2-2|.
CASRSVSRNTGELFF
TGCGCCAGCAGAAGTGTGTCGAGGAACACCGGGGAGCTGTTTTTT
>TRBV7-9|.|13|TRBJ1-1|.
CASSGGSRTEAFF
TGTGCCAGCAGCGGAGGGTCTCGGACTGAAGCTTTCTTT
>TRBV7-2|TRBD1|14|TRBJ1-1|.
CASSYSRQGTEAFF
TGTGCCAGCAGCTATTCCCGACAGGGGACTGAAGCTTTCTTT
>TRBV28|TRBD2|16|TRBJ2-5|.
CASSLWLAGGLETQYF
TGTGCCAGCAGTTTGTGGCTAGCGGGGGGGTTAGAGACCCAGTACTTC
>TRBV6-2/TRBV6-3|TRBD1|18|TRBJ2-2|once
CASSPSRQTGWFTGELFF
TGTGCCAGCAGCCCTTCTCGACAGACAGGGTGGTTCACCGGGGAGCTGTTTTTT
>TRBV28|.|15|TRBJ1-6|.
CASSLSSGRISPLHF
TGTGCCAGCAGTTTGTCTTCAGGGAGGATTTCACCCCTCCACTTT
>TRBV6-5|.|14|TRBJ1-4|.
CASVRRSGNEKLFF
TGTGCCAGCGTTAGGAGGTCTGGTAATGAAAAACTGTTTTTT
>TRBV30|.|14|TRBJ2-7|few
CAWSPLAGSYEQYF
TGTGCCTGGAGTCCATTAGCTGGATCCTACGAGCAGTACTTC
>TRBV4-3|.|13|TRBJ1-1|once
CASSQGGISEAFF
TGCGCCAGCAGCCAAGGAGGGATCAGTGAAGCTTTCTTT
>TRBV4-2|TRBD1|16|TRBJ2-7|.
CASSQNGQGGFYEQYF
TGTGCCAGCAGCCAAAATGGACAGGGGGGATTCTACGAGCAGTACTTC
>TRBV7-2|TRBD2|16|TRBJ2-3|.
CASSLVLGGGTDTQYF
TGTGCCAGCAGCTTAGTTCTCGGGGGGGGCACAGATACGCAGTATTTT
>TRBV5-1|TRBD2|14|TRBJ2-3|.
CASSLDPGGDTQYF
TGCGCCAGCAGCTTGGACCCGGGGGGAGATACGCAGTATTTT
>TRBV4-2|.|15|TRBJ1-5|.
CASSLGGGRDQPQHF
TGTGCCAGCAGCCTAGGGGGGGGCAGAGATCAGCCCCAGCATTTT
>TRBV4-1|TRBD1|18|TRBJ1-4|.
CASSQKTSRDSRDGKLFF
TGCGCCAGCAGCCAGAAGACTTCCCGGGACAGTCGAGACGGAAAACTGTTTTTT
>TRBV9|.|16|TRBJ2-7|.
CASSVGPGSGKYEQYF
TGTGCCAGCAGCGTAGGTCCTGGGTCGGGTAAATACGAGCAGTACTTC
>TRBV18|.|15|TRBJ1-4|.
CASSPLGRTNEKLFF
TGTGCCAGCTCACCACTAGGGAGAACTAATGAAAAACTGTTTTTT
>TRBV5-4|.|17|TRBJ1-1|.
CASSSGEGWWRNTEAFF
TGTGCCAGCAGCTCGGGGGAGGGGTGGTGGCGGAACACTGAAGCTTTCTTT
>TRBV4-3|.|14|TRBJ2-2|.
CASSQDSVTGELFF
TGCGCCAGCAGCCAAGATTCGGTCACCGGGGAGCTGTTTTTT
>TRBV5-4|.|13|TRBJ1-3|.
CASTTGSGNTIYF
TGTGCCAGCACTACCGGCTCTGGAAACACCATATATTTT
>TRBV4-2|TRBD2|18|TRBJ2-1|once
CASSQGRLAGLSYNEQFF
TGTGCCAGCAGCCAAGGGCGGCTAGCGGGGCTCTCCTACAATGAGCAGTTCTTC
>TRBV9|.|16|TRBJ1-2|.
CASSVAPQGYNDGYTF
TGTGCCAGCAGCGTAGCTCCACAGGGCTATAACGATGGCTACACCTTC
>TRBV10-1|.|15|TRBJ1-2|.
CASSESHRVSDGYTF
TGCGCCAGCAGTGAGTCGCACAGGGTGAGTGATGGCTACACCTTC
>TRBV4-3|TRBD2|15|TRBJ2-3|.
CASSQLAGAQDTQYF
TGCGCCAGCAGCCAGCTAGCGGGGGCTCAAGATACGCAGTATTTT
>TRBV28|TRBD1|17|TRBJ1-5|.
CASSLWAGTGDDQPQHF
TGTGCCAGCAGTTTATGGGCCGGGACAGGAGACGATCAGCCCCAGCATTTT
>TRBV9|TRBD1|15|TRBJ1-5|.
CASSVGGGTVQPQHF
TGTGCCAGCAGCGTAGGAGGGGGCACAGTTCAGCCCCAGCATTTT
>TRBV5-1|.|13|TRBJ2-3|few
CASSLNSQDTQYF
TGCGCCAGCAGCTTGAATAGCCAAGATACGCAGTATTTT
>TRBV15|.|14|TRBJ2-1|many
CATSRDRESNEQFF
TGTGCCACCAGCAGAGACCGGGAATCCAATGAGCAGTTCTTC
>TRBV7-9|.|14|TRBJ1-1|.
CASSSTPGHTEAFF
TGTGCCAGCAGCTCCACGCCGGGACATACTGAAGCTTTCTTT
>TRBV4-3|TRBD2|16|TRBJ2-3|.
CASSQDPSGNLDTQYF
TGCGCCAGCAGCCAAGACCCTAGCGGGAACTTAGATACGCAGTATTTT
>TRBV9|.|15|TRBJ2-5|.
CASSATGGVLETQYF
TGTGCCAGCAGCGCTACAGGTGGGGTTTTAGAGACCCAGTACTTC
>TRBV9|TRBD1|13|TRBJ1-5|.
CASSSQGDQPQHF
TGTGCCAGCAGCTCACAGGGGGACCAGCCCCAGCATTTT
>TRBV5-1|TRBD1|15|TRBJ1-2|.
CASSLERGGRNGYTF
TGCGCCAGCAGCTTGGAGAGAGGGGGCAGGAATGGCTACACCTTC
>TRBV12-3/TRBV12-4|.|12|TRBJ2-5|.
CASSSSGETQYF
.
>TRBV5-1|.|18|TRBJ2-1|.
CASSLVIAGQGYYNEQFF
TGCGCCAGCAGCTTGGTGATTGCGGGGCAGGGTTACTACAATGAGCAGTTCTTC
>TRBV6-6|.|15|TRBJ2-5|once
CASSPTGRYQETQYF
TGTGCCAGCAGTCCCACAGGACGGTACCAAGAGACCCAGTACTTC
>TRBV7-2|.|13|TRBJ1-1|.
CASSLVQNTEAFF
TGTGCCAGCAGCTTAGTACAGAACACTGAAGCTTTCTTT
>TRBV5-1|.|14|TRBJ2-3|few
CASSLAESTDTQYF
TGCGCCAGCAGCTTGGCCGAGAGCACAGATACGCAGTATTTT
>TRBV6-6|TRBD1|16|TRBJ1-1|.
CASSYSRGRKGTEAFF
TGTGCCAGCAGTTACTCAAGGGGGCGGAAGGGCACTGAAGCTTTCTTT
>TRBV30|.|14|TRBJ1-2|.
CAWRKARRGYGYTF
TGTGCCTGGAGGAAGGCCCGCCGGGGGTATGGCTACACCTTC
>TRBV7-2|TRBD1|15|TRBJ2-1|.
CASSSGTGRANEQFF
TGTGCCAGCAGCAGCGGGACAGGGCGGGCCAATGAGCAGTTCTTC
>TRBV3-1/TRBV3-2|.|14|TRBJ2-5|.
CASSLGLIQETQYF
TGTGCCAGCAGCCTAGGACTGATACAAGAGACCCAGTACTTC
>TRBV7-6|.|15|TRBJ2-5|few
CASSSGGTRQETQYF
TGTGCCAGCAGCTCCGGGGGAACACGGCAAGAGACCCAGTACTTC
>TRBV28|TRBD2|15|TRBJ2-1|.
CASSLPSGGYNEQFF
TGTGCCAGCAGTTTGCCTAGCGGGGGATACAATGAGCAGTTCTTC